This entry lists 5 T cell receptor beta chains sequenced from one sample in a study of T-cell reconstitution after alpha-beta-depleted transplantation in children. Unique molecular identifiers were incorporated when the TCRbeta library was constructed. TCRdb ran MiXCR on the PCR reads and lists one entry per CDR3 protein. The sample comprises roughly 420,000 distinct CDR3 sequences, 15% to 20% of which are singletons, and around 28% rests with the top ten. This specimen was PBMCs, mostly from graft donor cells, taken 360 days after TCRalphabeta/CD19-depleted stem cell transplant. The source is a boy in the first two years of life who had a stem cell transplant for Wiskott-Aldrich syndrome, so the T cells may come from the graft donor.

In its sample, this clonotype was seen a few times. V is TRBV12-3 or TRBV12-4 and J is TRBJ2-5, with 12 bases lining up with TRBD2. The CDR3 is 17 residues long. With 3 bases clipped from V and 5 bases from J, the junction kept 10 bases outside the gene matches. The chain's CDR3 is CASSLFLAGGPGETQYF. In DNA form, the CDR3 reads TGTGCCAGCAGTTTGTTCCTAGCGGGAGGGCCGGGGGAGACCCAGTACTTC.

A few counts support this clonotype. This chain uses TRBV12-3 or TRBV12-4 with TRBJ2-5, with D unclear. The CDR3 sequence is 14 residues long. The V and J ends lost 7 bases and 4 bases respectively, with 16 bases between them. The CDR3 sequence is CASTLLGIGETQYF. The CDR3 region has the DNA TGTGCCAGCACCCTCCTAGGCATAGGAGAGACCCAGTACTTC.

Here the CDR3 reads CATGAGGIGDTQYF. The CDR3 coding sequence is TGTGCCACCGGAGCAGGGGGCATTGGAGATACGCAGTATTTT. The V call is TRBV24-1, the J call TRBJ2-3; 8 bases agree with TRBD1. V lost 9 bases, J lost 5 bases, and 9 bases stayed unmatched. This CDR3 is built from 14 residues. CDR1 and CDR2 from the germline V gene are KGHDR and SFDVKD.

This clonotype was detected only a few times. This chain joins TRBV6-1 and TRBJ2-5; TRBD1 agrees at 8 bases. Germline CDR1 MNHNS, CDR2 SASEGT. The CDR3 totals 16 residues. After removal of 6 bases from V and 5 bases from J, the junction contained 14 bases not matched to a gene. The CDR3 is CASSNQATGVGETQYF. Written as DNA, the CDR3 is TGTGCCAGCAGCAATCAAGCGACAGGGGTCGGCGAGACCCAGTACTTC.

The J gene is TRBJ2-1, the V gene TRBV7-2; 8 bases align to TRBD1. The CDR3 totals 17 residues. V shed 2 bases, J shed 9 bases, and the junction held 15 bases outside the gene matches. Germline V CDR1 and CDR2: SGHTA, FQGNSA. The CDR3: CASSLSKPGQVGGEQFF. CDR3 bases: TGTGCCAGCAGCTTATCGAAGCCGGGACAGGTCGGGGGTGAGCAGTTCTTC.